A single sample is the source of the 32 T cell receptor beta chains below, sequenced in a study of blood T cell repertoires in COVID-19. Repertoires were generated with immunoSEQ multiplex PCR, while TCRdb's copy carries only in-frame clones and drops some. The sample records about 90,000 clones, about 91% being singletons. The sequencing input was peripheral blood. The receptors derive from a human donor with active COVID-19. The donor label of this sample is uncertain.

The CDR3 here is CASSPDRNSPLHF. The CDR3 nucleotides are TGCGCCAGCAGTCCCGACAGGAATTCACCCCTCCACTTT. V gene TRBV5-1 combines with J gene TRBJ1-6, with D tentatively TRBD1 (6 bases). The CDR3 length is 13 residues. The V gene lost 5 bases and the J gene lost 7 bases, with 10 bases spanning the gap. The germline gives CDR1 SGHRS, CDR2 YFSETQ. The full variable domain, in which reference TRBV5-1 and TRBJ1-6 provide the parts outside the CDR3, is KAGVTQTPRYLIKTRGQQVTLSCSPISGHRSVSWYQQTPGQGLQFLFEYFSETQRNKGNFPGRFSGRQFSNSRSEMNVSTLELGDSALYLCASSPDRNSPLHFGNGTRLTVT.

This clone came up a few times. The chain is built from TRBV2 and TRBJ1-4; the match to TRBD1 covers 8 bases. CDR3 length equals 14 residues. Losses at the gene ends were 6 bases for V and 8 bases for J; bases not matched to a gene: 8. Per germline, CDR1 SNHLY and CDR2 FYNNEI. This CDR3 reads CASRWTGLPEKLFF. CDR3 DNA: TGTGCCAGCAGGTGGACAGGGCTTCCAGAAAAACTGTTTTTT.

The rearrangement joins TRBV19 to TRBJ2-7; no reliable D call. The CDR3 runs to 13 residues. V lost 5 bases and J lost 0, with 8 bases in between. Germline V gene lookup returns CDR1 LNHDA and CDR2 SQIVND (reference sequence). CDR3 nucleotide sequence: TGTGCCAGTAGTTTCCGCGGCTCCTACGAGCAGTACTTC. It yields the protein CASSFRGSYEQYF.

A few counts support this clone. The chain links TRBV2 to TRBJ1-2; D gene ambiguous. V was cut by 5 bases and J by 2 bases, with 15 bases left in between. Germline CDR1 SNHLY, CDR2 FYNNEI. The CDR3 totals 15 residues. The CDR3 loop is CASSPGSALNYGYTF. In nucleotides, the CDR3 is TGTGCCAGCAGTCCCGGTTCCGCCCTAAACTATGGCTACACCTTC.

This sequence joins TRBV7-2 and TRBJ1-2; 7 positions match TRBD1. V was pared by 6 bases and J by 2 bases, with 3 bases of the junction left unmatched. CDR3 length: 13 residues. Germline V CDR1 and CDR2: SGHTA, FQGNSA. The CDR3 here is CASRSTGNYGYTF. The CDR3 DNA is TGTGCCAGCAGATCGACAGGGAACTATGGCTACACCTTC. Full variable domain (remainder filled in from reference TRBV7-2 and TRBJ1-2): GAGVSQSPSNKVTEKGKDVELRCDPISGHTALYWYRQSLGQGLEFLIYFQGNSAPDKSGLPSDRFSAERTGGSVSTLTIQRTQQEDSAVYLCASRSTGNYGYTFGSGTRLTVV.

V is TRBV27 and J is TRBJ1-2; the match to TRBD1 covers 9 bases. The germline V gene encodes CDR1 MNHEY and CDR2 SMNVEV (reference sequence). V shed 4 bases and J 7 bases; nucleotides not matched to a gene: 7. There are 14 residues in the CDR3. CDR3 nucleotide sequence: TGTGCCAGCAGTTGGGACAGGGTCAAGGGTGGCTACACCTTC. Translated, it gives CASSWDRVKGGYTF.

The rearrangement links TRBV6-4 to TRBJ2-1; 12 nucleotides agree with TRBD2. This CDR3 region has 15 residues. The V segment lost 6 bases and the J segment 4 bases; nucleotides outside the gene matches: 4. CDR1 is MRHNA and CDR2 is SNTAGT in the germline V gene. The CDR3 sequence is CASSVLAGGYNEQFF. CDR3 sequence (DNA): TGTGCCAGCAGCGTACTAGCGGGGGGATACAATGAGCAGTTCTTC.

The chain links TRBV5-1 to TRBJ2-1; the match to TRBD2 covers 9 bases. The V gene end was trimmed by 4 bases and the J gene end by 0 bases; junction bases not matched to a gene: 5. The CDR3 spans 16 residues. CDR1 is SGHRS and CDR2 is YFSETQ in the germline V gene. CDR3 DNA: TGCGCCAGCAGCGCTGATAGCGGGAGCTCCTACAATGAGCAGTTCTTC. It translates to CASSADSGSSYNEQFF.

The chain uses TRBV6-5 and TRBJ1-3, with a weak D call TRBD1 (6 bases). Germline loops: CDR1 MNHEY, CDR2 SVGAGI. CDR3 length: 15 amino acids. V lost 0 bases and J 4 bases, leaving 10 bases between the germline ends. The CDR3 nucleotides are TGTGCCAGCAGTTACTCTGGCAGGGGAGGAAACACCATATATTTT. Its translation: CASSYSGRGGNTIYF.

The V gene is TRBV7-2, the J gene TRBJ2-7; 10 bases are a match to TRBD1. The germline V gene has CDR1 SGHTA and CDR2 FQGNSA. V was clipped by 5 bases and J by 4 bases; unmatched bases: 8. The CDR3 extends over 15 amino acids. Written as DNA, the CDR3 is TGTGCCAGCAGCATCAGACAGGGGGCGGGGTACGAGCAGTACTTC. The encoded protein is CASSIRQGAGYEQYF.

The rearrangement uses TRBV19 and TRBJ2-7; 7 positions agree with TRBD1. The V and J ends lost 8 bases and 4 bases, in that order; junction bases with no gene match: 5. The CDR3 has 12 residues. Germline assignment: CDR1 LNHDA and CDR2 SQIVND (reference sequence). CDR3 sequence (DNA): TGTGCCAGTTCCGGGACAGCTTACGAGCAGTACTTC. It codes for CASSGTAYEQYF.

V and J are TRBV6-6 and TRBJ2-5; TRBD1 aligns across 8 bases. Per the germline V gene, CDR1 is MNHNY and CDR2 is SVGAGI (reference sequence). V shed 0 bases, J shed 4 bases, and the junction held 4 bases outside the gene matches. The CDR3 length is 15 residues. The CDR3: CASSYSRQGRETQYF. In DNA, the CDR3 is TGTGCCAGCAGTTACTCTAGACAGGGGAGAGAGACCCAGTACTTC.

This sequence joins TRBV27 and TRBJ1-5; D might be TRBD1 (5 bases). Trimming cost V 4 bases and J 6 bases, with 10 bases left between them. This CDR3 contains 13 residues. Germline V gene data show CDR1 as MNHEY and CDR2 as SMNVEV (reference sequence). The CDR3 loop reads CASSSWGGQPQHF. The CDR3 DNA reads as TGTGCCAGCAGTTCCTGGGGGGGTCAGCCCCAGCATTTT.

This chain uses TRBV5-1 with TRBJ2-3; no clear D gene. The V gene's germline CDR1 is SGHRS and CDR2 YFSETQ. V was clipped by 3 bases and J by 1 base, with 9 bases between them. The CDR3 covers 14 residues. CDR3 loop: CASSSLEGTDTQYF. CDR3 sequence (DNA): TGCGCCAGCAGCTCGCTAGAGGGCACAGATACGCAGTATTTT.

The rearrangement joins TRBV28 to TRBJ2-6; D unresolved. Per germline, CDR1 MDHEN and CDR2 SYDVKM. This CDR3 contains 14 residues. V was shortened by 2 bases and J by 1 base, with 3 bases between the two germline ends. Written as DNA, the CDR3 is TGTGCCAGCAGTTTACTTTCTGGGGCCAACGTCCTGACTTTC. It translates to CASSLLSGANVLTF.

V usage is TRBV5-5 and J usage is TRBJ2-2; D might be TRBD2 (6 bases). Looked up from germline, CDR1 is SGHKS and CDR2 is YYEKEE (reference sequence). V was shortened by 4 bases and J by 1 base, with 14 bases between the two germline ends. The CDR3 runs 16 residues. The CDR3 nucleotides read TGTGCCAGCAGCGTAACTAGCACCCGGAACACCGGGGAGCTGTTTTTT. It yields the protein CASSVTSTRNTGELFF.

J is TRBJ2-2 and V is TRBV7-2; perhaps TRBD1 as D (5 bases). The CDR3 consists of 15 residues. CDR1 is SGHTA, CDR2 FQGNSA, per germline. Trimming left V 1 base short and J 4 bases short, with 10 bases between. The CDR3 loop is CASSLVMGPTGELFF. CDR3 sequence (DNA): TGTGCCAGCAGCTTAGTGATGGGGCCCACCGGGGAGCTGTTTTTT.

Written as DNA, the CDR3 is TGTGCCAGCTCACCACTCGACAGGGAGGACACTGAAGCTTTCTTT. Translation: CASSPLDREDTEAFF. The rearrangement links TRBV18 to TRBJ1-1, with 7 bases identical to TRBD1. With 1 base clipped from V and 3 bases from J, the junction kept 5 bases outside the gene matches. The CDR3 has 15 amino acids. Germline CDR1 is KGHSH and CDR2 is LQKENI.

This clone was counted once. The rearrangement uses TRBV6-6 and TRBJ2-1; D may be TRBD2 (6 bases). Trimming shortened V by 2 bases and J by 1 base, and 9 bases separated the two germline ends. This CDR3 has 15 residues. Germline V gene data show CDR1 as MNHNY and CDR2 as SVGAGI (reference sequence). DNA of the CDR3: TGTGCCAGCAGTTACGACGGGGGATCCTACAATGAGCAGTTCTTC. Its translation: CASSYDGGSYNEQFF.

This clone was seen a few times. The V gene is TRBV28, the J gene TRBJ2-7, with 15 positions matching TRBD2. This CDR3 has 17 residues. Germline V CDR1 and CDR2: MDHEN, SYDVKM. The V segment lost 8 bases and the J segment 1 base; nucleotides outside the gene matches: 9. The CDR3 protein is CASPPGLAGGPSYEQYF. Written as DNA, the CDR3 is TGTGCCAGCCCCCCGGGACTAGCGGGGGGCCCTTCCTACGAGCAGTACTTC.

The chain joins TRBV5-1 to TRBJ2-1; possibly TRBD2 for D (6 bases). V lost 2 bases and J lost 0, with 18 bases in between. There are 18 residues in the CDR3. Germline assignment: CDR1 SGHRS and CDR2 YFSETQ. The CDR3 nucleotides read TGCGCCAGCAGCTTCCAACGCGGGACTTACCCCTCCTACAATGAGCAGTTCTTC. This gives the protein CASSFQRGTYPSYNEQFF.

The chain uses TRBV13 and TRBJ2-7; 12 positions agree with TRBD2. The CDR3 runs to 16 residues. J was trimmed by 0 bases and V by 5 bases; bases with no gene match: 5. The germline gives CDR1 PRHDT, CDR2 FYEKMQ (reference sequence). CDR3 in amino acids: CASSPRLAGDSYEQYF. The CDR3, as DNA: TGTGCCAGCAGCCCTCGACTAGCGGGGGACTCCTACGAGCAGTACTTC.

This clone was counted a single time. The V and J genes are TRBV6-4 and TRBJ2-3, with 10 bases matching TRBD2. With V trimmed by 6 bases and J by 9 bases, 12 bases remained unmatched. CDR1 and CDR2 (germline): MRHNA, SNTAGT. The CDR3 sequence is 15 residues long. CDR3 residues: CASRPTSGGATTQYF. The CDR3 DNA follows: TGTGCCAGCAGGCCCACCAGCGGGGGGGCCACGACGCAGTATTTT.

The V and J genes are TRBV5-6 and TRBJ2-1, with 8 bases that match TRBD1. This CDR3 is built from 15 residues. Germline-derived CDR1 and CDR2 are SGHDT and YYEEEE. The ends lost 0 bases at V and 3 bases at J; junction bases unmatched: 2. CDR3 sequence reads: CASSLEQGDYNEQFF. The CDR3 coding sequence is TGTGCCAGCAGCTTGGAACAGGGGGACTACAATGAGCAGTTCTTC.

This chain's CDR3 is CASSPGQGGVNTIYF. CDR3 sequence (DNA): TGTGCCAGCAGCCCGGGACAGGGTGGTGTAAACACCATATATTTT. The J gene is TRBJ1-3, the V gene TRBV3-1 (or the pseudogene TRBV3-2), with TRBD1 matching over 9 bases. The CDR3 is 15 residues long. V lost 4 bases and J lost 6; bases outside the gene matches: 7. Germline V gives CDR1 LGHDT, CDR2 YNNKEL (reference sequence).

The rearrangement joins TRBV9 to TRBJ2-1, with D perhaps matching TRBD1 (6 bases). Germline loops: CDR1 SGDLS, CDR2 YYNGEE. There are 18 residues in the CDR3. Trimming left V 1 base short and J 2 bases short, with 19 bases between. Here the CDR3 reads CASSVTHGNRDTYNEQFF. The DNA for the CDR3 is TGTGCCAGCAGCGTAACCCACGGGAACAGGGATACCTACAATGAGCAGTTCTTC.

A single count supports this clone. The genes are TRBV7-3 and TRBJ2-1; 7 bases fit TRBD1. Germline assignment: CDR1 SGHTA and CDR2 FQGTGA. The CDR3 has 15 amino acids. V trimming: 3 bases; J trimming: 2 bases; junction bases outside the gene matches: 4. CDR3 DNA: TGTGCCAGCAGCTTTCGGGACAGCCCCTACAATGAGCAGTTCTTC. Protein product: CASSFRDSPYNEQFF.

The gene calls are TRBV4-3 and TRBJ2-1; D is perhaps TRBD1 (7 bases). The CDR3 contains 15 residues. Germline V lookup: CDR1 LGHNA, CDR2 YSLEER. With 0 bases removed from V and 7 bases from J, the gap between germline ends came to 13 bases. CDR3: CASSQEWAGGNEQFF. The CDR3 nucleotides read TGCGCCAGCAGCCAAGAGTGGGCAGGGGGGAATGAGCAGTTCTTC.

V usage is TRBV29-1 and J usage is TRBJ2-7; TRBD1 agrees at 8 bases. CDR1 is SQVTM and CDR2 is ANQGSEA in the germline V gene. The CDR3 loop spans 14 amino acids. With V trimmed by 6 bases and J by 4 bases, 11 bases remained unmatched. CDR3 DNA: TGCAGCGTGGGGGTACCGGGACAGGATTACGAGCAGTACTTC. Protein: CSVGVPGQDYEQYF.

The rearrangement uses TRBV5-1 and TRBJ1-6; D is uncertain. The germline V gene encodes CDR1 SGHRS and CDR2 YFSETQ. Trimming removed 5 bases from V and 9 bases from J, with 12 bases in between. CDR3 length: 13 residues. CDR3 sequence: CASREEGGSPLHF. CDR3 DNA sequence: TGCGCCAGCAGGGAAGAGGGAGGTTCACCCCTCCACTTT.

The rearrangement links TRBV7-9 to TRBJ1-1; no definite D call. Deletions cut 4 bases from V and 6 bases from J, with 9 bases between. The CDR3 contains 12 residues. The germline V gene encodes CDR1 SEHNR and CDR2 FQNEAQ (reference sequence). CDR3 nucleotides: TGTGCCAGCAGCTCGTCTGGCTCTGAAGCTTTCTTT. The encoded protein is CASSSSGSEAFF. Filled out from reference TRBV7-9 and TRBJ1-1, the complete variable domain reads DTGVSQNPRHKITKRGQNVTFRCDPISEHNRLYWYRQTLGQGPEFLTYFQNEAQLEKSRLLSDRFSAERPKGSFSTLEIQRTEQGDSAMYLCASSSSGSEAFFGQGTRLTVV.

This rearrangement joins TRBV10-3 to TRBJ2-5; D call uncertain. Trimming left V 5 bases short and J 2 bases short, with 12 bases between. CDR1 and CDR2 from the germline V gene are ENHRY and SYGVKD. CDR3 length: 14 residues. The CDR3 coding sequence is TGTGCCATCAGTAGCCCGAATGTTCAAGAGACCCAGTACTTC. It encodes CAISSPNVQETQYF.